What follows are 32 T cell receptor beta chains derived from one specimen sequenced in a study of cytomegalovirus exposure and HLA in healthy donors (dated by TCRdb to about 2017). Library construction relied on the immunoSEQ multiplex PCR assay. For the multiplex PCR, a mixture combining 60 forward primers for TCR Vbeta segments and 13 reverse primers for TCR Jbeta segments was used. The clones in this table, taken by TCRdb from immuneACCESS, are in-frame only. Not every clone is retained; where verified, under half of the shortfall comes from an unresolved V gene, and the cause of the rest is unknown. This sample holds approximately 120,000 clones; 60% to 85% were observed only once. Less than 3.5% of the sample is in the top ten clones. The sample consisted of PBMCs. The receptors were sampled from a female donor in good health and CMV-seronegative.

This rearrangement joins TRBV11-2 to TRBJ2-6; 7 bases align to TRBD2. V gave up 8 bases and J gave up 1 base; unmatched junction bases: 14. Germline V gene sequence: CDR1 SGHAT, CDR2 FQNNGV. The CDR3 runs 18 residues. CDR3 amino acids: CASRSSGEAKSGANVLTF. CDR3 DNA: TGTGCCAGCCGATCCAGCGGGGAGGCTAAGTCTGGGGCCAACGTCCTGACTTTC.

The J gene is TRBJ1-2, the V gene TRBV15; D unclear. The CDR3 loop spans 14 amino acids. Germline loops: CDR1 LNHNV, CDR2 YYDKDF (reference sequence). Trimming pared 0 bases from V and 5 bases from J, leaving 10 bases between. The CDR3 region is CATSRDRGEYGYTF. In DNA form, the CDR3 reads TGTGCCACCAGCAGAGATCGCGGGGAGTATGGCTACACCTTC.

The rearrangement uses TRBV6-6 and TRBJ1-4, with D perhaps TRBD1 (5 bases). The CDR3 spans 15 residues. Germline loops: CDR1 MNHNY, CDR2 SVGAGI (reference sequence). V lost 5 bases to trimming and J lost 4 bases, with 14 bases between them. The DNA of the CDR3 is TGTGCCAGCAGTCATCCTCAGGGCTATAATGAAAAACTGTTTTTT. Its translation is CASSHPQGYNEKLFF.

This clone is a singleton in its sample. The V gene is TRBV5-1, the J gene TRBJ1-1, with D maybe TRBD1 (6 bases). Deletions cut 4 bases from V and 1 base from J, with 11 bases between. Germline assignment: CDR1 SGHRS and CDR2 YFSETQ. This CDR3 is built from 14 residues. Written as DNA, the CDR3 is TGCGCCAGCAGCCAGCCGACAGGGAACACTGAAGCTTTCTTT. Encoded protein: CASSQPTGNTEAFF.

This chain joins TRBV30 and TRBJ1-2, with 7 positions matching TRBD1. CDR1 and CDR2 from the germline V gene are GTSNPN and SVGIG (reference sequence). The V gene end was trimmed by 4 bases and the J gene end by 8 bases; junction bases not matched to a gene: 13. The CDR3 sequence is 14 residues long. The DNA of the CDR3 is TGTGCCTGGAAACAGGGGCCCAGGGCAGGGGGCTACACCTTC. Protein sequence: CAWKQGPRAGGYTF.

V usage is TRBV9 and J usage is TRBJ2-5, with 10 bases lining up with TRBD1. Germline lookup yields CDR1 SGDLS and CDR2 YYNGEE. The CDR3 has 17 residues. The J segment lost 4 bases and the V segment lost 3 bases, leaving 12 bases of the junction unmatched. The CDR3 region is CASSALDRGVRRETQYF. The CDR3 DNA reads TGTGCCAGCAGCGCGTTGGACAGGGGGGTAAGGAGAGAGACCCAGTACTTC.

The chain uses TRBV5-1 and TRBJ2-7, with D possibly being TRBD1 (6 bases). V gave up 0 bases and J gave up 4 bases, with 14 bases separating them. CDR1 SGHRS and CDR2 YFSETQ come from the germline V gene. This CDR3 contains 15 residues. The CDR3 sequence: CASSLDGQPAYEQYF. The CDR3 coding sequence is TGCGCCAGCAGCTTGGATGGACAGCCAGCTTACGAGCAGTACTTC.

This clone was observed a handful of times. The CDR3 region has the DNA TGTGCCAGCAGGGTGACAGGGGCGAATGAGCAGTTCTTC. It encodes CASRVTGANEQFF. J is TRBJ2-1 and V is TRBV2; 8 bases fit TRBD1. Germline CDR1 is SNHLY and CDR2 is FYNNEI. J was trimmed by 7 bases and V by 6 bases; bases with no gene match: 5. The CDR3 sequence is 13 residues long.

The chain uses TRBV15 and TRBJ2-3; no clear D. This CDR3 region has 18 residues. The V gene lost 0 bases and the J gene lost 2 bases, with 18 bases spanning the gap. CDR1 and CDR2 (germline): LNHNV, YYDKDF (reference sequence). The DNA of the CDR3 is TGTGCCACCAGCAGAGATTTCCCTAGGTTAAGATCCACAGATACGCAGTATTTT. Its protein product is CATSRDFPRLRSTDTQYF.

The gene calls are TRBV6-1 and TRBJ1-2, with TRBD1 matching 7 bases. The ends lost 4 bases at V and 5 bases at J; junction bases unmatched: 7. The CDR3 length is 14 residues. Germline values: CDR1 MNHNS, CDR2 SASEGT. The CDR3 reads CASSGPTGMYGYTF. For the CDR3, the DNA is TGTGCCAGCAGTGGTCCGACAGGGATGTATGGCTACACCTTC.

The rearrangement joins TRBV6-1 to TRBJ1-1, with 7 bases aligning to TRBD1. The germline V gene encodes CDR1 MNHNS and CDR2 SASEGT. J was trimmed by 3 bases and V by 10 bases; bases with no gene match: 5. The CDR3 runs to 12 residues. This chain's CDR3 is CATQGTDTEAFF. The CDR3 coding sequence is TGTGCCACACAGGGGACAGACACTGAAGCTTTCTTT.

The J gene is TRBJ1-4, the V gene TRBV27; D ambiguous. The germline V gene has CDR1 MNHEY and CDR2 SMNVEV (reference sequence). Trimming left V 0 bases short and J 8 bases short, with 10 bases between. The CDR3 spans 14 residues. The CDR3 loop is CASSLSPAGEKLFF. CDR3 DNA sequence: TGTGCCAGCAGTTTATCGCCCGCCGGGGAAAAACTGTTTTTT.

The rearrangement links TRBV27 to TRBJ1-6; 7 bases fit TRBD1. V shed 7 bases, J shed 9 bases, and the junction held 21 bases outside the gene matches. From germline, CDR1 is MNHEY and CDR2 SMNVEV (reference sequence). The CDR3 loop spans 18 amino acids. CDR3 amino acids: CASTSTIKTEGQLSPLHF. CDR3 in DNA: TGTGCCAGCACCTCGACAATCAAGACCGAGGGACAGCTTTCACCCCTCCACTTT.

The CDR3 region has the DNA TGTGCCAGCAGCGTAGGGGCAGGGGAAGGGAAAGAGACCCAGTACTTC. As protein: CASSVGAGEGKETQYF. V gene TRBV9 combines with J gene TRBJ2-5; TRBD1 might be the D (6 bases). From germline, CDR1 is SGDLS and CDR2 YYNGEE. The length of the CDR3 is 16 residues. V was pared by 0 bases and J by 3 bases, with 15 bases between.

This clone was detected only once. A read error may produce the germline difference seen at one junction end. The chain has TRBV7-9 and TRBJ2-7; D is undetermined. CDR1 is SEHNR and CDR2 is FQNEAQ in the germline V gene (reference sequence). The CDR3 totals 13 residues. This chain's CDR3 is CSSSVKTGYEQYF. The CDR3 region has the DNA TGTTCCAGCAGCGTCAAGACGGGCTACGAGCAGTACTTC.

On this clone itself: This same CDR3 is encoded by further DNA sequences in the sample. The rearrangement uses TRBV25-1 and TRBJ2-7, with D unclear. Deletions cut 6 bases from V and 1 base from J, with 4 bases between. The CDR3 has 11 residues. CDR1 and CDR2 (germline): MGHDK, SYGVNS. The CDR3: CASSLSYEQYF. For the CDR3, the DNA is TGTGCCAGCAGCCTATCCTACGAGCAGTACTTC.

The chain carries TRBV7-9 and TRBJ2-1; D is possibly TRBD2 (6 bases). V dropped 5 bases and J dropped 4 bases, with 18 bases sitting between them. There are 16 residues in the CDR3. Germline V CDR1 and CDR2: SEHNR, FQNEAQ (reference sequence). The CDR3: CASSPPDYSGYNEQFF. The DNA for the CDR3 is TGTGCCAGCAGCCCCCCGGACTACTCGGGGTACAATGAGCAGTTCTTC.

The CDR3 sequence is CASSSGTGSYEQYF. The CDR3 DNA sequence: TGTGCCAGCAGCTCAGGGACAGGGTCCTACGAGCAGTACTTC. The rearrangement joins TRBV13 to TRBJ2-7; the match to TRBD1 covers 9 bases. Germline CDR1 and CDR2: PRHDT and FYEKMQ (reference sequence). The V segment lost 4 bases and the J segment 1 base; nucleotides outside the gene matches: 2. The CDR3 runs 14 residues.

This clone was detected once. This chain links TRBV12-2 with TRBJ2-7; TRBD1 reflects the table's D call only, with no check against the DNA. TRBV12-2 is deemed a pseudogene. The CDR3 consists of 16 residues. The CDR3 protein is CASRQGCRGDSYEQYF. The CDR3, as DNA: TGTGCAAGTCGCCAGGGGTGTCGTGGGGATTCCTACGAGCAGTACTTC.

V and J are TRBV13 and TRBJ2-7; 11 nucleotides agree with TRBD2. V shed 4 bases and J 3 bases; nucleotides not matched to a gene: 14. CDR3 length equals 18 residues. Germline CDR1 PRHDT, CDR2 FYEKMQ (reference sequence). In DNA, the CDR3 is TGTGCCAGCAGCTCAGCCCCCCCCGGGACTAGCGGTGACTACGAGCAGTACTTC. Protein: CASSSAPPGTSGDYEQYF.

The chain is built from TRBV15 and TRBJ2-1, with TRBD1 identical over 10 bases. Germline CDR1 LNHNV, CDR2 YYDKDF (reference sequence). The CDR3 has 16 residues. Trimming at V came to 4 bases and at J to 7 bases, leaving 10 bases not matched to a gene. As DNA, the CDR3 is TGTGCCACCAGCAAAAGACAGGGGGCAGCAGGGAATGAGCAGTTCTTC. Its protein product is CATSKRQGAAGNEQFF. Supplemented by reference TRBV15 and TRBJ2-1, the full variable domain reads DAMVIQNPRYQVTQFGKPVTLSCSQTLNHNVMYWYQQKSSQAPKLLFHYYDKDFNNEADTPDNFQSRRPNTSFCFLDIRSPGLGDTAMYLCATSKRQGAAGNEQFFGPGTRLTVL.

CDR3 region: CASSLYGGTTDTQYF. For the CDR3, the DNA is TGTGCCAGCAGCCTTTACGGGGGGACCACAGATACGCAGTATTTT. The chain is built from TRBV9 and TRBJ2-3, with 7 positions matching TRBD2. With 4 bases clipped from V and 2 bases from J, the junction kept 7 bases outside the gene matches. The CDR3 length is 15 residues. CDR1 SGDLS and CDR2 YYNGEE come from the germline V gene.

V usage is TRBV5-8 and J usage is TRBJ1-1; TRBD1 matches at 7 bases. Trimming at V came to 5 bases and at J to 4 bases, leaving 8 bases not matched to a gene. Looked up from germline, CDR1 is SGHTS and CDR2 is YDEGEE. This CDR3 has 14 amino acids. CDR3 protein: CASSRQGLGTEAFF. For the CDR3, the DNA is TGTGCCAGCAGTCGACAGGGTCTGGGCACTGAAGCTTTCTTT.

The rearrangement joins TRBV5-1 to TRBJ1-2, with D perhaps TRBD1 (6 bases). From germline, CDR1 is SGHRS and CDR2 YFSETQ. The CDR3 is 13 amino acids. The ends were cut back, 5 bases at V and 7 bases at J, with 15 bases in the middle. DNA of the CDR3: TGCGCCAGCAGTCTAGTGGGGGCAAGTGGCTACACCTTC. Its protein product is CASSLVGASGYTF.

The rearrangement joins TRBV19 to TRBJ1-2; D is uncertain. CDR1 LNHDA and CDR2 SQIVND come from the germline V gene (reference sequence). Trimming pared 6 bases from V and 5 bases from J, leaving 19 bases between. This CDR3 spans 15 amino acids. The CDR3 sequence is CASSRSANGYYGYTF. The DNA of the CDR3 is TGTGCCAGTAGCCGTTCTGCTAACGGGTATTATGGCTACACCTTC. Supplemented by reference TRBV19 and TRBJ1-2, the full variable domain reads DGGITQSPKYLFRKEGQNVTLSCEQNLNHDAMYWYRQDPGQGLRLIYYSQIVNDFQKGDIAEGYSVSREKKESFPLTVTSAQKNPTAFYLCASSRSANGYYGYTFGSGTRLTVV.

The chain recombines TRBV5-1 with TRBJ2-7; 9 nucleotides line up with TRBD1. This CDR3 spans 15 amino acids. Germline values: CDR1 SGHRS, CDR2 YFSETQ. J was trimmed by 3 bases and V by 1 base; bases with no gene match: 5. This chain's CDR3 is CASSLNRGLLYEQYF. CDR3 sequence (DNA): TGCGCCAGCAGCTTGAACAGGGGGCTTCTCTACGAGCAGTACTTC.

The CDR3 DNA reads as TGCGCCAGCAGTGAGGCGGGAAGGGTCGGGATTCAGTACTTC. It encodes CASSEAGRVGIQYF. V is TRBV10-1 and J is TRBJ2-4, with a possible D match to TRBD2 (6 bases). Germline loops: CDR1 WNHNN, CDR2 SYGVQD (reference sequence). Trimming removed 2 bases from V and 10 bases from J, with 15 bases in between. This CDR3 has 14 residues.

The CDR3 sequence: CSMLSGTGEDTGELFF. The CDR3 nucleotides are TGCAGCATGCTTTCCGGGACAGGGGAAGATACCGGGGAGCTGTTTTTT. The rearrangement links TRBV29-1 to TRBJ2-2, with 10 nucleotides matching TRBD1. The trim removed 8 bases at V and 5 bases at J, leaving 14 bases unmatched. Per germline, CDR1 SQVTM and CDR2 ANQGSEA. CDR3 length: 16 residues.

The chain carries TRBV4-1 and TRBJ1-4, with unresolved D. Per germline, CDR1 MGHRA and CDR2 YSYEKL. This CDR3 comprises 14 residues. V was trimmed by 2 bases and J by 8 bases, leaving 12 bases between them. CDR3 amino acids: CASSQNVLGEKLFF. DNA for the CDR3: TGCGCCAGCAGCCAAAATGTACTAGGGGAAAAACTGTTTTTT.

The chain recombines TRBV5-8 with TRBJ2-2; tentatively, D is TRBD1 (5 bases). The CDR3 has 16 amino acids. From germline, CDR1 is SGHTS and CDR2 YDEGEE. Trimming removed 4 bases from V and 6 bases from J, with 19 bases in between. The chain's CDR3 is CASSQGWGREAGELFF. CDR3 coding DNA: TGTGCCAGCAGCCAAGGTTGGGGCAGGGAAGCCGGGGAGCTGTTTTTT.

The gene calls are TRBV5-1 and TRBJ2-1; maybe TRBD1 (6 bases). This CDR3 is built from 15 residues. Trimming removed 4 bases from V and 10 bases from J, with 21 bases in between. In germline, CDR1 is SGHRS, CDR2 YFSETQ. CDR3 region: CASSPIFPGEREQFF. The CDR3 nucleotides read TGCGCCAGCAGCCCTATTTTTCCAGGGGAGAGGGAGCAGTTCTTC. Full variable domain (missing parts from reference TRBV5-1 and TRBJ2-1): KAGVTQTPRYLIKTRGQQVTLSCSPISGHRSVSWYQQTPGQGLQFLFEYFSETQRNKGNFPGRFSGRQFSNSRSEMNVSTLELGDSALYLCASSPIFPGEREQFFGPGTRLTVL.

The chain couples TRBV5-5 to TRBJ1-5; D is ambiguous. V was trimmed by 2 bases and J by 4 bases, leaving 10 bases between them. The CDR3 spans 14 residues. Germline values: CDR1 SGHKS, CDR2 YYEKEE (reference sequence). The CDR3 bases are TGTGCCAGCAGCTTTCTAACTGATAATCAGCCCCAGCATTTT. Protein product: CASSFLTDNQPQHF.